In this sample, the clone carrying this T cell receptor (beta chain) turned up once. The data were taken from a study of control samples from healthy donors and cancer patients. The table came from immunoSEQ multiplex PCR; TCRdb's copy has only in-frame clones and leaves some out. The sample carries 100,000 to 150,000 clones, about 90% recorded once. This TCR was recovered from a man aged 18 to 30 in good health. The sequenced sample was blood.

CDR3 region: CAWSLGTTNEKLFF. The CDR3 nucleotides read TGTGCCTGGAGTCTAGGGACAACTAATGAAAAACTGTTTTTT. The genes are TRBV30 and TRBJ1-4, with D uncertain. Germline CDR1 GTSNPN, CDR2 SVGIG (reference sequence). The ends were cut back, 2 bases at V and 0 bases at J, with 7 bases in the middle. The CDR3 is 14 residues long.